These 21 T cell receptor beta chains were all obtained from the same sample, sequenced in a study of regulatory T cells in long-lasting Graves disease (dated by TCRdb to about 2021). This specimen's time point label, interpreted: newly diagnosed GD, antithyroid drugs for less than 3 months. For both TCR sequencing and RNA sequencing, RNA was extracted from PBMCs in TRIzol. The library was prepared using multiplex PCR. Reads for this sample came from an Illumina HiSeq 4000. CDR3 regions were amplified by Arm-PCR with iRepertoire HTBI primers to construct TCR beta libraries. Starting from the raw public reads, TCRdb applied fastp trimming at Q25, assembled clones with MiXCR and retained in-frame beta chains. Every distinct CDR3 protein forms one entry, paired with its most common genes and DNA. The sample has approximately 480,000 distinct CDR3 sequences on record, 15% to 20% of them singletons. About 12% of the sample comes from the top ten.

The same sample was also studied in work on T cells in Graves' hyperthyroidism and ophthalmopathy.

Sequenced here: peripheral blood mononuclear cells (PBMCs), sampled at new diagnosis, from a patient treated with antithyroid drugs. The receptors derive from a man aged 35 to 55 with Graves disease. Donor details come from another sample of the same person, matched by shared clones.

The chain joins TRBV20-1 to TRBJ2-7, with 14 bases matching TRBD2. This CDR3 has 18 residues. Germline loops: CDR1 DFQATT, CDR2 SNEGSKA (reference sequence). J gave up 7 bases and V 5 bases, and 19 bases lay outside the gene matches. CDR3 sequence reads: CSAPDMKTGLAGGYEQYF. As DNA, the CDR3 is TGCAGTGCTCCAGACATGAAGACCGGACTAGCGGGAGGATATGAGCAGTACTTC.

The chain combines TRBV20-1 with TRBJ2-7; tentative D call: TRBD2 (6 bases). CDR3 length equals 14 residues. Trimming pared 4 bases from V and 3 bases from J, leaving 16 bases between. Germline values: CDR1 DFQATT, CDR2 SNEGSKA (reference sequence). CDR3 residues: CSATQGGVGYEQYF. In DNA form, the CDR3 reads TGCAGTGCTACGCAGGGAGGTGTAGGCTACGAGCAGTACTTC.

This clonotype was recorded many times. This chain links TRBV28 with TRBJ2-5; 9 bases map to TRBD1. The CDR3 sequence is 17 residues long. V lost 6 bases to trimming and J lost 0 bases; unmatched junction nucleotides: 11. The V gene's germline CDR1 is MDHEN and CDR2 SYDVKM. The CDR3 protein is CASSSPSGTGYQETQYF. The CDR3 DNA reads TGTGCCAGCAGCTCCCCCTCCGGGACAGGGTACCAAGAGACCCAGTACTTC.

This clonotype was detected ten times or more. The chain combines TRBV6-1 with TRBJ2-7; D uncertain. Germline loops: CDR1 MNHNS, CDR2 SASEGT. The CDR3 extends over 15 amino acids. Deletions cut 2 bases from V and 5 bases from J, with 16 bases between. The CDR3 DNA sequence: TGTGCCAGCAGTGAAAACAGCCAGTCCTACCACGAGCAGTACTTC. It is translated as CASSENSQSYHEQYF.

This clonotype was picked up many times. The V and J genes are TRBV3-1 and TRBJ2-7; TRBD2 might be the D (7 bases). This CDR3 has 16 residues. Germline CDR1 is LGHDT and CDR2 is YNNKEL (reference sequence). V lost 1 base to trimming and J lost 4 bases, with 17 bases between them. Here the CDR3 reads CASSQVGAGVRYEQYF. In nucleotides, the CDR3 is TGTGCCAGCAGCCAAGTGGGGGCGGGAGTTCGGTACGAGCAGTACTTC.

This clonotype showed up many times. The J gene is TRBJ1-1, the V gene TRBV5-1, with D tentatively TRBD1 (5 bases). This CDR3 is built from 12 residues. Germline assignment: CDR1 SGHRS and CDR2 YFSETQ. V lost 4 bases and J lost 8, with 12 bases in between. The CDR3 loop reads CASSPGAGEAFF. The CDR3 region has the DNA TGCGCCAGCAGCCCCGGGGCAGGGGAAGCTTTCTTT.

The chain couples TRBV5-1 to TRBJ2-7; 9 bases fit TRBD1. Germline CDR1 and CDR2: SGHRS and YFSETQ. V shed 2 bases and J 6 bases; nucleotides not matched to a gene: 9. The CDR3 covers 15 residues. In nucleotides, the CDR3 is TGCGCCAGCAGCTTAACAGGGGGCATGGGATCCGAGCAGTACTTC. Encoded protein: CASSLTGGMGSEQYF. The complete variable domain, with remaining parts taken from reference TRBV5-1 and TRBJ2-7, reads KAGVTQTPRYLIKTRGQQVTLSCSPISGHRSVSWYQQTPGQGLQFLFEYFSETQRNKGNFPGRFSGRQFSNSRSEMNVSTLELGDSALYLCASSLTGGMGSEQYFGPGTRLTVT.

In its sample, this clonotype was seen once. The V gene is TRBV13, the J gene TRBJ2-1; D call uncertain. Germline CDR1 is PRHDT and CDR2 is FYEKMQ (reference sequence). The CDR3 loop spans 14 amino acids. V lost 3 bases and J lost 10, with 16 bases in between. CDR3 amino acids: CASSFRASSYEQFF. The CDR3 DNA reads as TGTGCCAGCAGCTTCCGGGCAAGCTCCTACGAGCAGTTCTTC.

The V and J genes are TRBV9 and TRBJ2-5; possibly TRBD1 or TRBD2 for D (5 bases each). V shed 0 bases and J shed 4 bases, with 13 bases lying between them. Germline V gives CDR1 SGDLS, CDR2 YYNGEE. The CDR3 runs to 15 residues. The CDR3 sequence: CASSVEWGRGETQYF. The CDR3 DNA is TGTGCCAGCAGCGTAGAGTGGGGACGAGGAGAGACCCAGTACTTC.

This clonotype was counted many times. This sequence joins TRBV20-1 and TRBJ2-5; perhaps TRBD1 as D (5 bases). V was shortened by 2 bases and J by 6 bases, with 10 bases between the two germline ends. The CDR3 length is 12 residues. Germline CDR1 and CDR2: DFQATT and SNEGSKA (reference sequence). The CDR3 bases are TGCAGTGCTAGACAGGGTGCAAAGACCCAGTACTTC. Protein: CSARQGAKTQYF.

The sample holds many counts of this clonotype. The chain is built from TRBV7-6 and TRBJ2-1; no reliable D call. V was clipped by 1 base and J by 7 bases, with 17 bases between them. Germline V gene data show CDR1 as SGHVS and CDR2 as FNYEAQ. The CDR3 runs 16 residues. CDR3 bases: TGTGCCAGCAGCTTAGGGCCTAGTTCCCTGGGGAATGAGCAGTTCTTC. The encoded protein is CASSLGPSSLGNEQFF.

This clonotype has a count of ten or more. V is TRBV7-9 and J is TRBJ2-3; D may correspond to TRBD1 or TRBD2 (5 bases each). CDR1 and CDR2 (germline): SEHNR, FQNEAQ (reference sequence). V was shortened by 8 bases and J by 0 bases, with 15 bases between the two germline ends. CDR3 length: 15 residues. CDR3 residues: CASGGSDSSTDTQYF. In DNA form, the CDR3 reads TGTGCCAGCGGGGGTAGCGATTCTAGCACAGATACGCAGTATTTT.

The chain links TRBV20-1 to TRBJ2-3; 12 bases are a match to TRBD2. The trim removed 6 bases at V and 0 bases at J, leaving 4 bases unmatched. The CDR3 has 15 residues. Germline V gene data show CDR1 as DFQATT and CDR2 as SNEGSKA (reference sequence). DNA for the CDR3: TGCAGTGCACTAGCGGGAGGAGTAAGCACAGATACGCAGTATTTT. It specifies CSALAGGVSTDTQYF.

This clonotype has at least ten counts. V gene TRBV27 combines with J gene TRBJ2-7, with D unresolved. V lost 2 bases, J lost 2 bases, and 19 bases lay in between. Per the germline V gene, CDR1 is MNHEY and CDR2 is SMNVEV (reference sequence). The CDR3 runs to 17 residues. The CDR3 protein is CASSLLPRPLPAYEQYF. The CDR3 coding sequence is TGTGCCAGCAGTTTACTCCCGAGGCCCTTACCTGCCTACGAGCAGTACTTC.

This clonotype was counted between two and nine times. V is TRBV5-1 and J is TRBJ2-7; TRBD1 matches 7 bases. This CDR3 has 13 amino acids. Germline CDR1 is SGHRS and CDR2 is YFSETQ. V shed 4 bases, J shed 4 bases, and the junction held 5 bases outside the gene matches. In DNA form, the CDR3 reads TGCGCCAGCAGCACGGGGACAGCTTACGAGCAGTACTTC. Amino acids: CASSTGTAYEQYF.

This clonotype has at least ten counts. The V gene is TRBV30, the J gene TRBJ2-1; perhaps TRBD1 as D (5 bases). Between the trimmed V and J ends, which lost 1 base and 1 base, there was a span of 8 bases. The CDR3 runs 14 residues. In germline, CDR1 is GTSNPN, CDR2 SVGIG (reference sequence). The CDR3 spells CAWSGQSSYNEQFF. The DNA for the CDR3 is TGTGCCTGGAGTGGACAGTCTTCCTACAATGAGCAGTTCTTC.

This clonotype appeared many times. Germline and junction disagree at one end, which may indicate a read error. V gene TRBV3-1 combines with J gene TRBJ1-1; the D gene is possibly TRBD1 (5 bases). CDR1 and CDR2 (germline): LGHDT, YNNKEL (reference sequence). There are 13 residues in the CDR3. CDR3 coding DNA: TGTGCCAGCAGACAAGCCGGGACGACGGAGACTTTCTTT. Translated, it gives CASRQAGTTETFF.

This clonotype appeared a few times. J is TRBJ2-7 and V is TRBV11-2; no reliable D call. CDR3 length: 12 residues. The germline CDR1 and CDR2 sequences are SGHAT and FQNNGV. V was shortened by 5 bases and J by 5 bases, with 10 bases between the two germline ends. The CDR3 loop reads CASSRALHEQYF. CDR3 bases: TGTGCCAGCAGCCGGGCCCTCCACGAGCAGTACTTC.

This clonotype was counted between two and nine times. The gene calls are TRBV5-1 and TRBJ1-1; no clear D. The CDR3 is 13 amino acids. Trimming took off 2 bases at V and 6 bases at J, with 11 bases between the two ends. Per the germline V gene, CDR1 is SGHRS and CDR2 is YFSETQ. Here the CDR3 reads CASSLNRDAEAFF. The CDR3 nucleotides read TGCGCCAGCAGCTTAAACAGAGACGCTGAAGCTTTCTTT. Complete variable domain (other parts from reference TRBV5-1 and TRBJ1-1): KAGVTQTPRYLIKTRGQQVTLSCSPISGHRSVSWYQQTPGQGLQFLFEYFSETQRNKGNFPGRFSGRQFSNSRSEMNVSTLELGDSALYLCASSLNRDAEAFFGQGTRLTVV.

This clonotype was found many times. This chain connects TRBV27 to TRBJ1-6; no definite D call. This CDR3 contains 13 residues. Germline CDR1 MNHEY, CDR2 SMNVEV (reference sequence). V was cut by 2 bases and J by 9 bases, with 8 bases left in between. The CDR3 reads CASSLGQSSPLHF. The CDR3 DNA reads TGTGCCAGCAGTTTAGGGCAAAGTTCACCCCTCCACTTT.

V is TRBV11-3 and J is TRBJ2-2, with D possibly TRBD1 on 6 matching bases. Trimming took off 7 bases at V and 2 bases at J, with 23 bases between the two ends. The germline V gene encodes CDR1 SGHNT and CDR2 YENEEA. The CDR3 totals 18 residues. The CDR3 sequence: CASNPAWLPGQNTGELFF. Written as DNA, the CDR3 is TGTGCCAGCAACCCTGCGTGGCTACCGGGACAAAACACCGGGGAGCTGTTTTTT.